This is a list of T cell receptor beta chains from one sample in a study of T cell repertoires in cytomegalovirus infection. Each CDR3 protein gets one entry after TCRdb re-called the reads with MiXCR. The profile shows some 130,000 distinct CDR3 sequences, 32% of them singletons. These receptors' targets are unknown. Sequencing used CD8+ T cells from cultured PBMCs, obtained from culture after CMV antigen stimulation. These receptors came from a human donor in good health (CMV status not recorded). Some clones in this sample may be carry-over from other donors' samples. The CDR3 runs from the conserved cysteine through the conserved F or W. The order of the fields is clone size, J gene, V gene, D gene, CDR3 protein, CDR3 DNA. D genes are given only for firm matches. Rows may omit the clone size; those that give it use once, few, many or a size class.

. | TRBJ2-7 | TRBV6-5 | . | CASSYLSGIYEQYF | TGTGCCAGCAGTTACTTGTCAGGGATCTACGAGCAGTACTTC
. | TRBJ1-2 | TRBV30 | . | CAWSGGVGYTF | TGTGCCTGGAGTGGAGGGGTCGGCTACACCTTC
once | TRBJ2-1 | TRBV6-5 | TRBD2 | CASKVAGSNEQFF | TGTGCCAGCAAGGTAGCGGGGTCAAATGAGCAGTTCTTC
. | TRBJ2-3 | TRBV6-6 | TRBD2 | CASRKLAGGFTDTQYF | TGTGCCAGCAGAAAACTAGCGGGGGGGTTCACAGATACGCAGTATTTT
. | TRBJ2-1 | TRBV27 | TRBD2 | CATRGLANNEQFF | TGTGCCACCCGTGGACTAGCAAACAATGAGCAGTTCTTC
. | TRBJ1-5 | TRBV20-1 | . | CSAREAGSGAQPQHF | TGCAGTGCTAGAGAAGCGGGGTCGGGGGCTCAGCCCCAGCATTTT
. | TRBJ2-1 | TRBV7-6 | TRBD2 | CASSLEGLAGGEQFF | TGTGCCAGCAGCTTAGAGGGACTAGCGGGGGGGGAGCAGTTCTTC
few | TRBJ2-7 | TRBV15 | . | CATSRVSGGYSYEQYF | TGTGCCACCAGCAGAGTCTCGGGGGGCTATTCCTACGAGCAGTACTTC
. | TRBJ2-3 | TRBV6-1 | . | CASSEAVLGRSRTDTQYF | TGTGCCAGCAGTGAAGCGGTCCTAGGGCGAAGCCGCACAGATACGCAGTATTTT
few | TRBJ1-1 | TRBV6-6 | . | CASSDEVGPRHTEAFF | TGTGCCAGCAGTGACGAGGTTGGCCCAAGGCACACTGAAGCTTTCTTT
few | TRBJ2-3 | TRBV27 | TRBD2 | CASSFSGGSTDTQYF | TGTGCCAGCAGTTTTAGCGGGGGTAGCACAGATACGCAGTATTTT
. | TRBJ2-3 | TRBV6-6 | . | CASSLWGEITDTQYF | TGTGCCAGCAGTTTATGGGGGGAAATCACAGATACGCAGTATTTT
. | TRBJ2-1 | TRBV7-6 | TRBD2 | CASSPLAGGRNEQFF | TGTGCCAGCAGCCCACTAGCGGGGGGGCGGAATGAGCAGTTCTTC
many | TRBJ1-1 | TRBV20-1 | . | CSARVLMGGTEAFF | TGCAGTGCTAGAGTTCTCATGGGGGGCACTGAAGCTTTCTTT
. | TRBJ2-5 | TRBV15 | . | CATSRGLGEETQYF | TGTGCCACCAGCCGGGGCCTGGGGGAAGAGACCCAGTACTTC
many | TRBJ1-2 | TRBV12-3/TRBV12-4 | TRBD1 | CASSLFNGQGDYTF | TGTGCCAGCAGTTTGTTTAATGGACAGGGGGACTACACCTTC
many | TRBJ1-1 | TRBV19 | TRBD1 | CASTRTGLSTEAFF | TGTGCCAGTACCAGGACAGGGTTGAGTACTGAAGCTTTCTTT
. | TRBJ1-1 | TRBV5-1 | . | CASSLTGQNTEAFF | TGCGCCAGCAGCTTGACAGGCCAGAACACTGAAGCTTTCTTT
many | TRBJ2-3 | TRBV6-6 | . | CASFLDGGTDTQYF | TGTGCCAGCTTCTTGGACGGTGGAACAGATACGCAGTATTTT
many | TRBJ2-3 | TRBV4-1 | TRBD2 | CASSQESGGTDTQYF | TGCGCCAGCAGCCAAGAGAGCGGGGGAACAGATACGCAGTATTTT
few | TRBJ1-5 | TRBV12-3/TRBV12-4 | . | CASSFGLGKQPQHF | TGTGCCAGCAGTTTTGGGTTGGGGAAGCAGCCCCAGCATTTT
many | TRBJ2-5 | TRBV7-6 | . | CASSPGFTAETQYF | TGTGCCAGCAGCCCAGGGTTCACCGCGGAGACCCAGTACTTC
few | TRBJ2-2 | TRBV19 | . | CASSIGYTGELFF | TGTGCCAGTAGTATTGGGTACACCGGGGAGCTGTTTTTT
. | TRBJ2-3 | TRBV11-1 | . | CASSSRLETTDTQYF | TGTGCCAGCAGCTCCCGACTAGAAACCACAGATACGCAGTATTTT
few | TRBJ1-2 | TRBV27 | . | CASRNEGGYGYTF | TGTGCCAGCAGGAATGAGGGAGGGTATGGCTACACCTTC
. | TRBJ2-7 | TRBV19 | . | CASSIHLLGQEGNYEQYF | TGTGCCAGTAGTATCCACCTCCTTGGACAGGAGGGAAACTACGAGCAGTACTTC
few | TRBJ2-7 | TRBV7-9 | . | CASSLEVPYEQYF | TGTGCCAGCAGCTTAGAGGTCCCTTACGAGCAGTACTTC